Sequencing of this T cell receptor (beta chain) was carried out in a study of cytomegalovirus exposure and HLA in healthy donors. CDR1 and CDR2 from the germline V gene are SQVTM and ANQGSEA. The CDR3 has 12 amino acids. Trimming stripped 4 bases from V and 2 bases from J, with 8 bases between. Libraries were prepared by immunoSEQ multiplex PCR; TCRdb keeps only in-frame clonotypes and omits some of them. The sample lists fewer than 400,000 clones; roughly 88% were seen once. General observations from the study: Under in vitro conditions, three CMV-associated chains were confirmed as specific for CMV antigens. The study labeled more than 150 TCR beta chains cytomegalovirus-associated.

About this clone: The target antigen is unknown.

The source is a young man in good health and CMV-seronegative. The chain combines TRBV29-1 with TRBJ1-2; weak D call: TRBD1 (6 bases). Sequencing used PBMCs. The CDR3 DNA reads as TGCAGCGTTGCAGGGGACAACTATGGCTACACCTTC. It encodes CSVAGDNYGYTF.